The clone carrying this T cell receptor beta chain was seen a handful of times. This sample was taken from a study of HIV-infected patients and healthy controls. Germline loops: CDR1 MNHEY, CDR2 SMNVEV (reference sequence). The junction had 0 bases not matched to a gene; V was cut back by 5 bases and J by 6 bases. The CDR3 length is 13 residues. TCRdb passed the 5' RACE reads through MiXCR, listing each CDR3 protein once. The sample yields about 17,000 distinct CDR3 sequences, less than 20% seen once. The V call is TRBV27, the J call TRBJ2-2; 10 positions agree with TRBD1. The receptor's source is a human donor in good health. The sample comprised CD8+ T cells from blood. The CDR3 bases are TGTGCCAGCAGTGGACAGGGGGCCGGGGAGCTGTTTTTT. Protein sequence: CASSGQGAGELFF.